These 24 T cell receptor beta chains came from one sample sequenced in a study of blood T cell repertoires in COVID-19. The table came from immunoSEQ multiplex PCR; TCRdb's copy has only in-frame clones and leaves some out. The sample lists approximately 110,000 clones, around four fifths seen once, with approximately 6% in the top ten. Sequencing was carried out using peripheral blood. The receptor set was obtained from an older man with COVID-19, enrolled during active disease.

The chain recombines TRBV6-1 with TRBJ1-2; D not resolved. This CDR3 region has 14 residues. V lost 0 bases and J lost 7, with 12 bases in between. Germline CDR1 and CDR2: MNHNS and SASEGT. CDR3 sequence: CASSEALPVAGYTF. CDR3 nucleotide sequence: TGTGCCAGCAGTGAAGCGCTTCCCGTGGCTGGCTACACCTTC.

In its sample, this clone was seen a few times. J is TRBJ2-3 and V is TRBV13, with D uncertain. V lost 4 bases to trimming and J lost 4 bases, with 18 bases between them. The CDR3 length is 16 residues. Germline values: CDR1 PRHDT, CDR2 FYEKMQ (reference sequence). CDR3 DNA: TGTGCCAGCAGCTCCGTCTTGCAGGAAGCCCCAGATACGCAGTATTTT. It yields the protein CASSSVLQEAPDTQYF.

The chain is built from TRBV25-1 and TRBJ2-7; 7 bases are shared with TRBD1. CDR1 MGHDK and CDR2 SYGVNS come from the germline V gene. This CDR3 has 14 residues. V shed 3 bases, J shed 7 bases, and the junction held 9 bases outside the gene matches. CDR3: CASSDSRGTLEQYF. CDR3 coding DNA: TGTGCCAGCAGTGATAGCAGGGGGACGCTAGAGCAGTACTTC.

The gene calls are TRBV19 and TRBJ1-6; no reliable D call. With 6 bases removed from V and 9 bases from J, the gap between germline ends came to 9 bases. Per germline, CDR1 LNHDA and CDR2 SQIVND (reference sequence). The CDR3 length is 12 residues. CDR3 amino acids: CASSVWSSPLHF. DNA for the CDR3: TGTGCCAGTAGCGTCTGGAGTTCACCCCTCCACTTT.

A few counts support this clone. The chain couples TRBV27 to TRBJ2-7; TRBD2 might be the D (6 bases). The CDR3 has 14 residues. The germline V gene has CDR1 MNHEY and CDR2 SMNVEV (reference sequence). Between the trimmed V and J ends, which lost 6 bases and 4 bases, there was a span of 16 bases. The CDR3 protein is CASSFGTRGYEQYF. The CDR3 DNA is TGTGCCAGCAGCTTCGGGACCCGGGGGTACGAGCAGTACTTC.

This clone was counted a few times. The J gene is TRBJ2-1, the V gene TRBV3-1 (or the pseudogene TRBV3-2); weak D call: TRBD1 (6 bases). The CDR3 length is 18 residues. The germline V gene has CDR1 LGHDT and CDR2 YNNKEL (reference sequence). V was clipped by 1 base and J by 5 bases, with 21 bases between them. This CDR3 is CASSQANGGGRIDNEQFF. CDR3 nucleotides: TGTGCCAGCAGCCAAGCTAATGGGGGCGGTAGGATTGACAATGAGCAGTTCTTC.

The V call is TRBV5-1, the J call TRBJ1-1; 7 bases agree with TRBD1. The junction had 8 bases not matched to a gene; V was cut back by 5 bases and J by 1 base. Germline values: CDR1 SGHRS, CDR2 YFSETQ. The CDR3 covers 15 residues. The CDR3 DNA reads TGCGCCAGCAGTTCGACTCAGGGGGGGAACACTGAAGCTTTCTTT. Translated, it gives CASSSTQGGNTEAFF.

V gene TRBV7-9 combines with J gene TRBJ1-4; TRBD1 aligns across 9 bases. The V gene end was trimmed by 5 bases and the J gene end by 7 bases; junction bases not matched to a gene: 5. There are 14 residues in the CDR3. The germline V gene has CDR1 SEHNR and CDR2 FQNEAQ (reference sequence). The CDR3 region has the DNA TGTGCCAGCAGCCCGGGACAGGGAAGTGAAAAACTGTTTTTT. Amino acid sequence: CASSPGQGSEKLFF.

The V gene is TRBV21-1, the J gene TRBJ2-3; no DNA check was done on the table's D call, TRBD1. TRBV21-1 is shown as a pseudogene. This CDR3 comprises 15 residues. CDR3 sequence reads: CASSKEGQIADTQYF. Here the CDR3 DNA reads TGTGCCAGCAGCAAAGAAGGACAGATCGCAGATACGCAGTATTTT.

V is TRBV28 and J is TRBJ2-3, with D uncertain. Germline assignment: CDR1 MDHEN and CDR2 SYDVKM. V dropped 6 bases and J dropped 3 bases, with 13 bases sitting between them. The CDR3 runs 14 residues. The CDR3 sequence is CASSNSRRTDTQYF. CDR3 nucleotide sequence: TGTGCCAGCAGCAACAGCCGTAGAACAGATACGCAGTATTTT. The full variable domain, in which reference TRBV28 and TRBJ2-3 provide the parts outside the CDR3, is DVKVTQSSRYLVKRTGEKVFLECVQDMDHENMFWYRQDPGLGLRLIYFSYDVKMKEKGDIPEGYSVSREKKERFSLILESASTNQTSMYLCASSNSRRTDTQYFGPGTRLTVL.

The rearrangement joins TRBV10-2 to TRBJ2-6; D is possibly TRBD2 (5 bases). CDR1 is WSHSY and CDR2 is SAAADI in the germline V gene. The CDR3 extends over 18 amino acids. V shed 1 base and J shed 2 bases, with 15 bases lying between them. The CDR3: CASSELRAATPGANVLTF. CDR3 in DNA: TGCGCCAGCAGTGAGTTGAGGGCAGCTACTCCTGGGGCCAACGTCCTGACTTTC.

The chain combines TRBV2 with TRBJ2-3; 8 positions agree with TRBD2. CDR1 is SNHLY and CDR2 is FYNNEI in the germline V gene. This CDR3 contains 14 residues. The junction had 4 bases not matched to a gene; V was cut back by 7 bases and J by 1 base. CDR3 in amino acids: CASTPGLGTDTQYF. The CDR3 DNA reads as TGTGCCAGCACCCCGGGACTAGGCACAGATACGCAGTATTTT.

V is TRBV5-1 and J is TRBJ2-1; 9 nucleotides match TRBD2. CDR3 length: 15 residues. J gave up 4 bases and V 2 bases, and 4 bases lay outside the gene matches. Germline loops: CDR1 SGHRS, CDR2 YFSETQ. The CDR3 DNA reads as TGCGCCAGCAGCTTTCTAGCGGGAAATTACAATGAGCAGTTCTTC. This sequence encodes CASSFLAGNYNEQFF.

This clone has only one observation. V is TRBV9 and J is TRBJ1-3, with 8 bases identical to TRBD1. The germline CDR1 and CDR2 sequences are SGDLS and YYNGEE. The CDR3 runs 21 residues. The junction had 21 bases not matched to a gene; V was cut back by 4 bases and J by 0 bases. As DNA, the CDR3 is TGTGCCAGCAGCCGTTACGGATCGACAGGGGCCCCCGACCCCTCTGGAAACACCATATATTTT. It encodes CASSRYGSTGAPDPSGNTIYF.

The rearrangement links TRBV28 to TRBJ1-6, with D uncertain. The CDR3 is 15 residues long. Trimming cost V 8 bases and J 6 bases, with 17 bases left between them. Germline V gene data show CDR1 as MDHEN and CDR2 as SYDVKM. The CDR3 is CASGRPSGINSPLHF. As DNA, the CDR3 is TGTGCCAGCGGGCGACCGTCCGGTATTAATTCACCCCTCCACTTT.

This clone has more than one count but fewer than ten. The chain couples TRBV4-2 to TRBJ2-5; TRBD1 aligns across 7 bases. Germline V gene sequence: CDR1 LGHNA, CDR2 YNFKEQ. The CDR3 contains 17 residues. Trimming cost V 0 bases and J 5 bases; bases outside gene matches: 12. CDR3 residues: CASSQEGSAGGRETQYF. CDR3 coding DNA: TGTGCCAGCAGCCAAGAAGGCTCGGCAGGGGGACGGGAGACCCAGTACTTC.

This rearrangement joins TRBV4-2 to TRBJ1-3; 12 bases fit TRBD1. V lost 3 bases and J lost 4; bases outside the gene matches: 4. There are 16 residues in the CDR3. Germline CDR1 reads LGHNA; CDR2 reads YNFKEQ. The CDR3 DNA sequence: TGTGCCAGCAGCCAGGGACAGGGGGCTTCGGGAAACACCATATATTTT. Encoded protein: CASSQGQGASGNTIYF.

The CDR3 region is CASSQGVGTENEQYF. In DNA, the CDR3 is TGTGCCAGCAGCCAAGGGGTAGGGACAGAGAACGAGCAGTACTTC. The V and J genes are TRBV4-2 and TRBJ2-7, with 7 bases identical to TRBD1. The CDR3 is made up of 15 amino acids. The J segment lost 5 bases and the V segment lost 1 base, leaving 8 bases of the junction unmatched. Per germline, CDR1 LGHNA and CDR2 YNFKEQ.

V and J are TRBV19 and TRBJ2-5; D unresolved. This CDR3 comprises 13 residues. CDR1 LNHDA and CDR2 SQIVND come from the germline V gene (reference sequence). V was pared by 3 bases and J by 5 bases, with 10 bases between. The CDR3 DNA is TGTGCCAGTAGTATGCTAGTGTTGGAGACCCAGTACTTC. Amino acid sequence: CASSMLVLETQYF.

The CDR3 region has the DNA TGTGCCAGCTCACCCGAGACGGACCGGGGGGCAAATGAAGCTTTCTTT. It specifies CASSPETDRGANEAFF. J is TRBJ1-1 and V is TRBV18; perhaps TRBD1 as D (6 bases). The CDR3 extends over 16 amino acids. Trimming cost V 3 bases and J 7 bases, with 21 bases left between them. CDR1 is KGHSH and CDR2 is LQKENI in the germline V gene. The complete variable domain, with remaining parts taken from reference TRBV18 and TRBJ1-1, reads NAGVMQNPRHLVRRRGQEARLRCSPMKGHSHVYWYRQLPEEGLKFMVYLQKENIIDESGMPKERFSAEFPKEGPSILRIQQVVRGDSAAYFCASSPETDRGANEAFFGQGTRLTVV.

Remarks on this clone: This may be a read error: a much more frequent sequence differs by one nucleotide. Other DNA sequences in this specimen translate into the identical CDR3. This chain uses TRBV12-5 with TRBJ2-5; 9 bases match TRBD1. The CDR3 runs to 15 residues. Trimming cost V 6 bases and J 5 bases; bases outside gene matches: 10. Germline V gene sequence: CDR1 LGHNT, CDR2 FRNRAP. The CDR3 region is CASGHTTTGGETQYF. In DNA form, the CDR3 reads TGTGCTAGTGGACACACAACGACAGGGGGGGAGACCCAGTACTTC.

This clone showed up just a few times. V gene TRBV7-9 combines with J gene TRBJ2-5; D may be TRBD2 (6 bases). CDR1 is SEHNR, CDR2 FQNEAQ, per germline (reference sequence). Trimming stripped 0 bases from V and 5 bases from J, with 13 bases between. CDR3 length: 15 residues. CDR3 sequence reads: CASSLASGPGETQYF. DNA for the CDR3: TGTGCCAGCAGCTTAGCTAGCGGCCCAGGGGAGACCCAGTACTTC.

The chain couples TRBV6-2 or TRBV6-3 to TRBJ2-1, with TRBD2 matching 7 bases. The CDR3 consists of 16 residues. CDR1 MNHEY and CDR2 SVGEGT come from the germline V gene. After removal of 5 bases from V and 7 bases from J, the junction contained 14 bases not matched to a gene. The CDR3 coding sequence is TGTGCCAGCAGTCCCATGGGGGGGGAGGGGAAAAATGAGCAGTTCTTC. This gives the protein CASSPMGGEGKNEQFF.

This clone was detected only a few times. This chain uses TRBV6-5 with TRBJ2-7, with 10 nucleotides matching TRBD1. The germline V gene has CDR1 MNHEY and CDR2 SVGAGI. V was pared by 2 bases and J by 6 bases, with 4 bases of the junction left unmatched. This CDR3 is built from 14 residues. The CDR3 sequence is CASSYGQGGSEQYF. CDR3 sequence (DNA): TGTGCCAGCAGTTACGGACAGGGGGGCAGCGAGCAGTACTTC.